This T cell receptor (beta chain) comes out of a study of Tregs in tolerant kidney transplant recipients. Across the study: Antibodies separated recipient from donor cells.

Germline V gene data show CDR1 as LGHNA and CDR2 as YSLEER. The CDR3 totals 13 residues. V lost 2 bases to trimming and J lost 7 bases, with 9 bases between them. TCRdb's table, derived via immunoSEQ multiplex PCR, lists solely in-frame clones and lacks some. The sample holds just over 30,000 clones, about four fifths seen once. Details on this clone: Its antigen remains unidentified.

The rearrangement links TRBV4-3 to TRBJ1-5; no clear D. The TCR originated in a human donor in good health. The specimen sequenced was Tregs from blood cultured with allogeneic cells. The chain's CDR3 is CASSQTPGQPQHF. As DNA, the CDR3 is TGCGCCAGCAGCCAAACCCCTGGGCAGCCCCAGCATTTT.